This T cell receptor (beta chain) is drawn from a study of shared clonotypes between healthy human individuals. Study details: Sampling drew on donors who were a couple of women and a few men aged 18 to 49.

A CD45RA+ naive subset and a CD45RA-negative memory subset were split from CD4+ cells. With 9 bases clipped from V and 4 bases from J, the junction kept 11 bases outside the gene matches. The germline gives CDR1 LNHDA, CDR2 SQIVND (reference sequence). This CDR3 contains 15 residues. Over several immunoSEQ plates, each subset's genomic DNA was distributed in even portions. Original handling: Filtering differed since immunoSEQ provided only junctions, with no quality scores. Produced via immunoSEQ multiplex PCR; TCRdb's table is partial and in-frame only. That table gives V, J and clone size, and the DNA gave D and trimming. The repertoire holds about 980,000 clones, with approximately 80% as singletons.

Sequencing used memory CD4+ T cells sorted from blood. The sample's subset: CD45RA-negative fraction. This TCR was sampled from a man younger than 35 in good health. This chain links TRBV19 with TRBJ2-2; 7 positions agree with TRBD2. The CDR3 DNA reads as TGTGCCAGCCTCAGCGGGGTCGGGGCCACCGGGGAGCTGTTTTTT. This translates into CASLSGVGATGELFF.